A single sample gave rise to the 28 T cell receptor beta chains below, sequenced in a study of blood T cell repertoires in COVID-19. Produced via immunoSEQ multiplex PCR; TCRdb's table is partial and in-frame only. The table lists 130,000 or so clones, roughly 83% of them singletons. The specimen was PBMCs or T cells enriched from blood (not recorded which). Source of these receptors: a man aged 45 to 65 who had recovered from COVID-19.

The V call is TRBV6-5, the J call TRBJ2-1; a weak D match, TRBD2 (6 bases). The CDR3 is made up of 15 amino acids. V shed 0 bases and J shed 4 bases, with 10 bases lying between them. CDR1 MNHEY and CDR2 SVGAGI come from the germline V gene. The CDR3 spells CASSYSGGIYNEQFF. The CDR3 bases are TGTGCCAGCAGTTACTCTGGGGGGATATACAATGAGCAGTTCTTC.

This clone was detected once. The gene calls are TRBV7-2 and TRBJ2-2, with a tentative D call TRBD2 (6 bases). Germline-derived CDR1 and CDR2 are SGHTA and FQGNSA. The CDR3 sequence is 15 residues long. With 2 bases removed from V and 0 bases from J, the gap between germline ends came to 7 bases. The CDR3 DNA is TGTGCCAGCAGCTTAACGGGGGCGAACACCGGGGAGCTGTTTTTT. It specifies CASSLTGANTGELFF.

The chain employs TRBV5-1 and TRBJ2-3; maybe TRBD2 (6 bases). Germline V gene sequence: CDR1 SGHRS, CDR2 YFSETQ. This CDR3 region has 17 residues. Trimming pared 3 bases from V and 1 base from J, leaving 18 bases between. The CDR3 bases are TGCGCCAGCAGCTCTTTACCCTCTACGGGGGGCACAGATACGCAGTATTTT. Translation gives CASSSLPSTGGTDTQYF.

J is TRBJ1-1 and V is TRBV5-4; D may be TRBD1 (5 bases). V was cut by 4 bases and J by 1 base, with 11 bases left in between. The CDR3 totals 14 residues. Germline CDR1 reads SGHNT; CDR2 reads YYREEE (reference sequence). CDR3 sequence: CASSSKGANTEAFF. DNA for the CDR3: TGTGCCAGCAGCAGTAAAGGGGCGAACACTGAAGCTTTCTTT.

The chain combines TRBV7-2 with TRBJ1-4, with 9 bases matching TRBD1. V shed 1 base and J 10 bases; nucleotides not matched to a gene: 7. In germline, CDR1 is SGHTA, CDR2 FQGNSA. The CDR3 consists of 15 residues. In DNA, the CDR3 is TGTGCCAGCAGCTTAGTACAGGGGGCAAGGCTAAAACTGTTTTTT. It specifies CASSLVQGARLKLFF.

V gene TRBV24-1 combines with J gene TRBJ2-5; 10 bases match TRBD1. From germline, CDR1 is KGHDR and CDR2 SFDVKD. The J segment lost 3 bases and the V segment lost 4 bases, leaving 4 bases of the junction unmatched. The CDR3 has 15 residues. In nucleotides, the CDR3 is TGTGCCACCAGTGACCCCGGGACAGGGGAAGAGACCCAGTACTTC. Translating it yields CATSDPGTGEETQYF.

This clone was picked up a small number of times. The J gene is TRBJ1-2, the V gene TRBV27; TRBD1 is a possible D gene (5 bases). This CDR3 region has 13 residues. V was cut by 5 bases and J by 8 bases, with 15 bases left in between. CDR1 MNHEY and CDR2 SMNVEV come from the germline V gene (reference sequence). In DNA, the CDR3 is TGTGCCAGCAGTCCAATTCCGACAGTCGGCTACACCTTC. Protein sequence: CASSPIPTVGYTF.

The rearrangement links TRBV7-9 to TRBJ2-1, with D unresolved. Germline lookup yields CDR1 SEHNR and CDR2 FQNEAQ (reference sequence). V was trimmed by 2 bases and J by 4 bases, leaving 9 bases between them. The CDR3 has 14 amino acids. CDR3 amino acids: CASSLPTVYNEQFF. The CDR3 DNA reads TGTGCCAGCAGCTTACCCACTGTATACAATGAGCAGTTCTTC.

The chain is built from TRBV10-3 and TRBJ2-1; D perhaps matches TRBD1 (5 bases). Germline V gives CDR1 ENHRY, CDR2 SYGVKD. V lost 7 bases, J lost 5 bases, and 15 bases lay in between. The CDR3 is made up of 14 amino acids. CDR3 coding DNA: TGTGCCATCACCAACCCCCCAGGGAACAATGAGCAGTTCTTC. Its translation: CAITNPPGNNEQFF.

The table lists this clone with a count of one. This chain uses TRBV4-3 with TRBJ2-7, with 7 bases lining up with TRBD1. The CDR3 is 13 amino acids. The ends lost 4 bases at V and 1 base at J; junction bases unmatched: 1. Germline CDR1 LGHNA, CDR2 YSLEER. CDR3 protein: CASSRTGSYEQYF. CDR3 nucleotides: TGCGCCAGCAGCCGGACAGGTTCCTACGAGCAGTACTTC.

This chain joins TRBV28 and TRBJ2-5, with 10 bases identical to TRBD1. The CDR3 runs to 15 residues. Germline CDR1 MDHEN, CDR2 SYDVKM. The V segment lost 3 bases and the J segment 4 bases; nucleotides outside the gene matches: 5. This CDR3 reads CASSFGTGVGETQYF. CDR3 bases: TGTGCCAGCAGTTTTGGGACAGGGGTAGGAGAGACCCAGTACTTC.

The gene calls are TRBV18 and TRBJ1-5; D is possibly TRBD1 (6 bases). Germline loops: CDR1 KGHSH, CDR2 LQKENI. The CDR3 covers 16 residues. V lost 3 bases and J 0 bases, leaving 12 bases between the germline ends. The CDR3 reads CASSPTGTLSNQPQHF. CDR3 DNA sequence: TGTGCCAGCTCACCCACCGGGACACTTAGCAATCAGCCCCAGCATTTT.

The chain carries TRBV11-3 and TRBJ1-2; D is unresolved. With 3 bases removed from V and 0 bases from J, the gap between germline ends came to 17 bases. This CDR3 has 17 residues. Germline V lookup: CDR1 SGHNT, CDR2 YENEEA. The CDR3: CASSFPTKLLPNYGYTF. CDR3 nucleotide sequence: TGTGCCAGCAGCTTCCCGACAAAACTGCTTCCTAACTATGGCTACACCTTC.

In its sample, this clone was seen once. The gene calls are TRBV7-9 and TRBJ2-5, with D possibly matching TRBD1 (6 bases). Trimming took 4 bases from V and 4 from J, leaving 16 bases between them. This CDR3 is 15 amino acids long. Germline CDR1 is SEHNR and CDR2 is FQNEAQ (reference sequence). The CDR3 reads CASSSPGTRGETQYF. The CDR3 nucleotides are TGTGCCAGCAGCTCGCCGGGGACAAGGGGAGAGACCCAGTACTTC.

This chain connects TRBV7-2 to TRBJ1-2, with 7 bases aligning to TRBD1. Germline V gene sequence: CDR1 SGHTA, CDR2 FQGNSA. The CDR3 runs to 14 residues. The ends lost 5 bases at V and 7 bases at J; junction bases unmatched: 10. CDR3 in DNA: TGTGCCAGCAGCCTATCACAGGGGAGCGGTGGCTACACCTTC. Encoded protein: CASSLSQGSGGYTF.

The rearrangement joins TRBV6-5 to TRBJ2-3; the D is unclear. Trimming removed 0 bases at V and 11 bases at J, with 6 bases between. Germline V gene data show CDR1 as MNHEY and CDR2 as SVGAGI. The CDR3 has 11 amino acids. The CDR3 reads CASSYSTEQYF. The CDR3 DNA follows: TGTGCCAGCAGTTACTCGACTGAGCAGTATTTT.

The chain has TRBV11-2 and TRBJ1-1; D is uncertain. V was shortened by 5 bases and J by 1 base, with 23 bases between the two germline ends. The germline V gene has CDR1 SGHAT and CDR2 FQNNGV. CDR3 length: 18 residues. This CDR3 reads CASSQRRAGPFKNTEAFF. The CDR3 region has the DNA TGTGCCAGCAGCCAACGAAGAGCAGGTCCTTTTAAGAACACTGAAGCTTTCTTT.

The rearrangement joins TRBV5-4 to TRBJ1-2; TRBD1 matches at 10 bases. This CDR3 is 16 amino acids long. Germline V lookup: CDR1 SGHNT, CDR2 YYREEE (reference sequence). V lost 2 bases to trimming and J lost 4 bases; unmatched junction nucleotides: 8. As DNA, the CDR3 is TGTGCCAGCAGCTTACGTCTGGGACAGGGGTCCTATGGCTACACCTTC. Its translation: CASSLRLGQGSYGYTF.

The chain combines TRBV7-2 with TRBJ2-7, with TRBD1 matching over 8 bases. The V and J ends lost 2 bases and 7 bases, in that order; junction bases with no gene match: 4. The germline CDR1 and CDR2 sequences are SGHTA and FQGNSA. The CDR3 consists of 13 residues. CDR3 residues: CASSLQGAGEQYF. CDR3 nucleotide sequence: TGTGCCAGCAGCTTACAGGGGGCGGGAGAGCAGTACTTC.

The chain uses TRBV5-1 and TRBJ2-7; TRBD2 might be the D (5 bases). Germline-derived CDR1 and CDR2 are SGHRS and YFSETQ. CDR3 length: 13 residues. The V end lost 3 bases, the J end lost 6 bases, and 13 bases lay between the germline ends. In DNA, the CDR3 is TGCGCCAGCAGCTCTATGGACTCCCTCGAGCAGTACTTC. Translating it yields CASSSMDSLEQYF.

This clone was seen only a few times. The rearrangement links TRBV7-9 to TRBJ1-5; D gene unclear. This CDR3 region has 13 residues. V was pared by 1 base and J by 7 bases, with 8 bases between. The germline CDR1 and CDR2 sequences are SEHNR and FQNEAQ (reference sequence). CDR3: CASSLGSSQPQHF. The CDR3 DNA is TGTGCCAGCAGCTTAGGGAGTTCCCAGCCCCAGCATTTT.

The chain recombines TRBV7-2 with TRBJ2-3; D unresolved. The CDR3 loop spans 14 amino acids. The germline V gene encodes CDR1 SGHTA and CDR2 FQGNSA. The germline V and J ends were trimmed by 4 bases and 2 bases, with 10 bases remaining between them. CDR3 amino acids: CASSWAAHTDTQYF. The CDR3 nucleotides are TGTGCCAGCAGCTGGGCAGCCCACACAGATACGCAGTATTTT. Filled out from reference TRBV7-2 and TRBJ2-3, the complete variable domain reads GAGVSQSPSNKVTEKGKDVELRCDPISGHTALYWYRQSLGQGLEFLIYFQGNSAPDKSGLPSDRFSAERTGGSVSTLTIQRTQQEDSAVYLCASSWAAHTDTQYFGPGTRLTVL.

This rearrangement joins TRBV11-2 to TRBJ2-6; no firm D call. The CDR3 is made up of 16 amino acids. V gave up 1 base and J gave up 0 bases, with 7 bases separating them. Per the germline V gene, CDR1 is SGHAT and CDR2 is FQNNGV. This CDR3 is CASSLVQASGANVLTF. The DNA of the CDR3 is TGTGCCAGCAGCTTAGTTCAGGCCTCTGGGGCCAACGTCCTGACTTTC.

This sequence joins TRBV7-9 and TRBJ2-2, with D maybe TRBD2 (7 bases). The CDR3 sequence is 16 residues long. Between the trimmed V and J ends, which lost 5 bases and 4 bases, there was a span of 17 bases. CDR1 SEHNR and CDR2 FQNEAQ come from the germline V gene (reference sequence). In DNA form, the CDR3 reads TGTGCCAGCAGCCCCCTCCCGGGGGGCGGCACCGGGGAGCTGTTTTTT. Encoded protein: CASSPLPGGGTGELFF.

The chain links TRBV19 to TRBJ1-2; D may be TRBD1 (5 bases). The CDR3 consists of 15 residues. The germline V gene encodes CDR1 LNHDA and CDR2 SQIVND (reference sequence). Trimming pared 6 bases from V and 0 bases from J, leaving 14 bases between. The chain's CDR3 is CASRKPGLSNYGYTF. The CDR3 nucleotides read TGTGCCAGTAGGAAACCAGGGCTATCTAACTATGGCTACACCTTC.

The V call is TRBV14, the J call TRBJ2-1; no clear D gene. The CDR3 is made up of 12 amino acids. The V gene lost 0 bases and the J gene lost 6 bases, with 3 bases spanning the gap. The V gene's germline CDR1 is SGHDN and CDR2 FVKESK. The CDR3 loop reads CASSQDSNEQFF. The CDR3, as DNA: TGTGCCAGCAGCCAAGATAGCAATGAGCAGTTCTTC.

V usage is TRBV4-3 and J usage is TRBJ2-3; 11 nucleotides align to TRBD2. Trimming cost V 2 bases and J 0 bases; bases outside gene matches: 1. CDR3 length equals 16 residues. The germline V gene has CDR1 LGHNA and CDR2 YSLEER. CDR3 sequence reads: CASSQLAGGSTDTQYF. CDR3 DNA sequence: TGCGCCAGCAGCCAACTAGCGGGGGGAAGCACAGATACGCAGTATTTT.

The genes are TRBV28 and TRBJ1-5; 12 nucleotides line up with TRBD1. Germline V lookup: CDR1 MDHEN, CDR2 SYDVKM. The CDR3 contains 15 residues. V shed 9 bases, J shed 3 bases, and the junction held 6 bases outside the gene matches. The CDR3 sequence is CASGPGQGANQPQHF. The CDR3 nucleotides are TGTGCCAGTGGGCCGGGACAGGGGGCCAATCAGCCCCAGCATTTT.